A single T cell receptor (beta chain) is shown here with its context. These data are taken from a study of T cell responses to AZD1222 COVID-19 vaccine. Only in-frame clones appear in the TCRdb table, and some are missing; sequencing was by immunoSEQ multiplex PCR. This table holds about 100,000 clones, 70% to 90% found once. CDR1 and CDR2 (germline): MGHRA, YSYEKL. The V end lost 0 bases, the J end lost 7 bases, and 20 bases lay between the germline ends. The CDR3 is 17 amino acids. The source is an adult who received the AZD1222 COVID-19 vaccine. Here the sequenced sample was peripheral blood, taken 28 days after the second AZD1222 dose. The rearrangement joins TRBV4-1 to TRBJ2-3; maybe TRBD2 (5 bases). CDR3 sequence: CASSQDRATAAPNTQYF. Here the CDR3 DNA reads TGCGCCAGCAGCCAAGATAGGGCAACAGCGGCCCCAAATACGCAGTATTTT.